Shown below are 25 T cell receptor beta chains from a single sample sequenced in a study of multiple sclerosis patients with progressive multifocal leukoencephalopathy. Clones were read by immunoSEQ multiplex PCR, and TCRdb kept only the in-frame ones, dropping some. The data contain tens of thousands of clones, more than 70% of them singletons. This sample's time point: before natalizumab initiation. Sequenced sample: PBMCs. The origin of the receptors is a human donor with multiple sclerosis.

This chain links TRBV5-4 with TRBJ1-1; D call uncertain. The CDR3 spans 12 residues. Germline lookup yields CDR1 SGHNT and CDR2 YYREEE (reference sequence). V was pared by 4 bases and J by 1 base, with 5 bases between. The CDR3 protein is CASSPGNTEAFF. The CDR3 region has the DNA TGTGCCAGCAGCCCTGGGAACACTGAAGCTTTCTTT.

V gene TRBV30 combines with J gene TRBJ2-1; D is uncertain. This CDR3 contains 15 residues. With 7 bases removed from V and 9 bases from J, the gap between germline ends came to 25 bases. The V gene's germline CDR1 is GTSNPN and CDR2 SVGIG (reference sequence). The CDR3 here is CASLTAPPARGEQFF. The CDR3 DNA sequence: TGTGCCTCCCTAACGGCGCCTCCGGCCCGCGGTGAGCAGTTCTTC.

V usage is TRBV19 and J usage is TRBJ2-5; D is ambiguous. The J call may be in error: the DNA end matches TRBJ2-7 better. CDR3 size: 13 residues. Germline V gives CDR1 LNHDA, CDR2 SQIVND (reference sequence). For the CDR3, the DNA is TGTGCCAGTAGTGTGCTGGGCAGCTACGAGCAGTACTTC. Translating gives CASSVLGSYEQYF.

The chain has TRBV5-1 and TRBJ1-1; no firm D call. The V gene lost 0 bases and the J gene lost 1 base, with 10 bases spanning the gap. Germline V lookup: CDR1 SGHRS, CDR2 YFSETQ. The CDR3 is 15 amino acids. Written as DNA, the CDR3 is TGCGCCAGCAGCTTGGCGGGCCGGGAGAACACTGAAGCTTTCTTT. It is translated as CASSLAGRENTEAFF. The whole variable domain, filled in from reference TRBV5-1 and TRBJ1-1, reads KAGVTQTPRYLIKTRGQQVTLSCSPISGHRSVSWYQQTPGQGLQFLFEYFSETQRNKGNFPGRFSGRQFSNSRSEMNVSTLELGDSALYLCASSLAGRENTEAFFGQGTRLTVV.

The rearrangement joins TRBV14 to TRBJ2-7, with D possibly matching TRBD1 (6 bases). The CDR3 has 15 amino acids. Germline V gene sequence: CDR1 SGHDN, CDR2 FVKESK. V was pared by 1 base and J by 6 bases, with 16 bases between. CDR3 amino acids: CASSQVETGRSEQYF. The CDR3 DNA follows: TGTGCCAGCAGCCAAGTGGAGACAGGTCGGTCCGAGCAGTACTTC.

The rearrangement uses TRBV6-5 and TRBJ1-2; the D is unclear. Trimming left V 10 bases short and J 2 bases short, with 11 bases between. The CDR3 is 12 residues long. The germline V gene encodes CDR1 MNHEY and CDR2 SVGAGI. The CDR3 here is CATLNRNYGYTF. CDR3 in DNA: TGTGCCACACTAAATCGAAACTATGGCTACACCTTC.

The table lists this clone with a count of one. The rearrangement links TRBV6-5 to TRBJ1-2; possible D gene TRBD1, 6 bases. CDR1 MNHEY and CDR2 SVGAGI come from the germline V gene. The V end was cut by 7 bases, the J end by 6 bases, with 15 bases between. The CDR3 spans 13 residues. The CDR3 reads CASTKGAGDGYTF. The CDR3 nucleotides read TGTGCCAGCACCAAAGGGGCAGGGGATGGCTACACCTTC.

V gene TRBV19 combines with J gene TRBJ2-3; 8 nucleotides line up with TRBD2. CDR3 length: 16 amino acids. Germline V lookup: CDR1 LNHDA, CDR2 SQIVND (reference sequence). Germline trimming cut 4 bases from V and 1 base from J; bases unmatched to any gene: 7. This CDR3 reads CASSRRRGARTDTQYF. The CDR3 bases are TGTGCCAGTAGTAGAAGGCGGGGGGCCCGCACAGATACGCAGTATTTT.

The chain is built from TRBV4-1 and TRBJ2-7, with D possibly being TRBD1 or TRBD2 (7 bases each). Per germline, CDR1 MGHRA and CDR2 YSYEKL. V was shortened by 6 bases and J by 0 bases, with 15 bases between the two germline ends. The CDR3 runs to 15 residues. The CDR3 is CASRQPGGASYEQYF. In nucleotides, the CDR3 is TGCGCCAGCAGACAGCCAGGGGGGGCCTCCTACGAGCAGTACTTC.

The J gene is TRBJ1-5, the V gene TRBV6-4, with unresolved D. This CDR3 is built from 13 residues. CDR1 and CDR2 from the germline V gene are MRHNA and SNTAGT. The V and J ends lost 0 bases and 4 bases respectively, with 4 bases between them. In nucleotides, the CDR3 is TGTGCCAGCAGTGACTCGGCGAATCAGCCCCAGCATTTT. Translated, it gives CASSDSANQPQHF.

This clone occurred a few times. This CDR3 is CASSLPGPPWAQYF. Written as DNA, the CDR3 is TGCGCCAGCAGCCTTCCGGGCCCTCCCTGGGCCCAGTACTTC. V is TRBV10-2 and J is TRBJ2-5, with D unclear. CDR1 WSHSY and CDR2 SAAADI come from the germline V gene. The CDR3 loop spans 14 amino acids. Trimming removed 6 bases from V and 9 bases from J, with 20 bases in between.

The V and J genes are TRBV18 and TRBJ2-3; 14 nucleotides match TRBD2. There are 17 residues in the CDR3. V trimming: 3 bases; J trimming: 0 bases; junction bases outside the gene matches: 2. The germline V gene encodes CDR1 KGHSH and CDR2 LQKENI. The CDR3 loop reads CASSPGTSGGSTDTQYF. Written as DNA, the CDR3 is TGTGCCAGCTCACCCGGGACTAGCGGGGGAAGCACAGATACGCAGTATTTT.

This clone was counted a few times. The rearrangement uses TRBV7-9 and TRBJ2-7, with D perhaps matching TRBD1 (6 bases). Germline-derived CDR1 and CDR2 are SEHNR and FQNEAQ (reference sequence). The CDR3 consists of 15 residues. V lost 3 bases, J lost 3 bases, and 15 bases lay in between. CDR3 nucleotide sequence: TGTGCCAGCAGCTTGGGGACACCCATCAACTACGAGCAGTACTTC. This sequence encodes CASSLGTPINYEQYF.

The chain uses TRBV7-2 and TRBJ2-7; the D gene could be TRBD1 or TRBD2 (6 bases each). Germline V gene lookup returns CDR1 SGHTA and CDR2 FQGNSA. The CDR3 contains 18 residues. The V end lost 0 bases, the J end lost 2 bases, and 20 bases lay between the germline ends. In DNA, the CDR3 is TGTGCCAGCAGCTTAGCGCTACCGCGCGCAGGGGAGGCCTACGAGCAGTACTTC. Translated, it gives CASSLALPRAGEAYEQYF.

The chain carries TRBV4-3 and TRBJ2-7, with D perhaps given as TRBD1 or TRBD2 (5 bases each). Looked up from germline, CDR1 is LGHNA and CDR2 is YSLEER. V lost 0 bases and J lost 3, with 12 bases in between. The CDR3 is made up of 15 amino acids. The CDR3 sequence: CASSQDRGRNYEQYF. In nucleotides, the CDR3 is TGCGCCAGCAGCCAAGATCGGGGACGGAACTACGAGCAGTACTTC.

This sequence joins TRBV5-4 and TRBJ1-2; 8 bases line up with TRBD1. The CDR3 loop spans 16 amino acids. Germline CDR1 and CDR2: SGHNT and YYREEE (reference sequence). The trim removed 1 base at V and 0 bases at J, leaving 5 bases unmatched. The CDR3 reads CASSLRQGAANYGYTF. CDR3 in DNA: TGTGCCAGCAGCTTGCGCCAGGGGGCTGCTAACTATGGCTACACCTTC.

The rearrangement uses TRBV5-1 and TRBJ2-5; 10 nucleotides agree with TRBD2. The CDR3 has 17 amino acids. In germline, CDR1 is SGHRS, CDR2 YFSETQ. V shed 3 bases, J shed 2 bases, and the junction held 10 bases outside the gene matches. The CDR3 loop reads CASSWGSSGGSQETQYF. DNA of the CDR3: TGCGCCAGCAGCTGGGGGTCTAGCGGGGGTTCACAAGAGACCCAGTACTTC.

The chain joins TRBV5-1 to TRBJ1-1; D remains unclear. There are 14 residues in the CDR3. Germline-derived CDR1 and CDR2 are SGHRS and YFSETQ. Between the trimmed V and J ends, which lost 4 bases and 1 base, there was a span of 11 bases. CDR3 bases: TGCGCCAGCAGCCCACGGACGGCGAACACTGAAGCTTTCTTT. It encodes CASSPRTANTEAFF.

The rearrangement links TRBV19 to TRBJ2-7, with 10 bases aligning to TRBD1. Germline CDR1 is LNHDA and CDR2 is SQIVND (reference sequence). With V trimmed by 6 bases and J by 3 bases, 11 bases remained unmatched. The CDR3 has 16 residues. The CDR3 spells CASSPRSTGGLYEQYF. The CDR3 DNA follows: TGTGCCAGTAGCCCAAGATCGACAGGGGGCCTCTACGAGCAGTACTTC.

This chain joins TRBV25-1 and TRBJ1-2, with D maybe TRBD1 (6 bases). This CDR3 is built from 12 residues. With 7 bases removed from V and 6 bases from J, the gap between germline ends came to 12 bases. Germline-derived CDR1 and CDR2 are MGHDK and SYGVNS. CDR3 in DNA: TGTGCCAGCACCGGAGGGGGTAATGGCTACACCTTC. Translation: CASTGGGNGYTF.

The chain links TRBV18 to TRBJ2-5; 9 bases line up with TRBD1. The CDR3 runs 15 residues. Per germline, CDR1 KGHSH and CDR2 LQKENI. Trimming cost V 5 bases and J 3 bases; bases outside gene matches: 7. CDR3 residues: CASSAGTGWEETQYF. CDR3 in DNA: TGTGCCAGCTCAGCCGGGACAGGGTGGGAAGAGACCCAGTACTTC.

In DNA, the CDR3 is TGTGCCAGCAGTGAAGCGCCGTACGGCTATGGCTACACCTTC. Amino acid sequence: CASSEAPYGYGYTF. The rearrangement links TRBV2 to TRBJ1-2; D not resolved. The CDR3 is made up of 14 amino acids. The germline V gene has CDR1 SNHLY and CDR2 FYNNEI. Trimming stripped 0 bases from V and 4 bases from J, with 9 bases between.

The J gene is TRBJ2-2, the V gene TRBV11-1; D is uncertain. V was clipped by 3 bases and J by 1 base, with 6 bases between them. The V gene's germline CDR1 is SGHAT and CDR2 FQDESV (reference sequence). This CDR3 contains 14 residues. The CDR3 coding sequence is TGTGCCAGCAGCTTTTCCCAGAACACCGGGGAGCTGTTTTTT. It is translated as CASSFSQNTGELFF.

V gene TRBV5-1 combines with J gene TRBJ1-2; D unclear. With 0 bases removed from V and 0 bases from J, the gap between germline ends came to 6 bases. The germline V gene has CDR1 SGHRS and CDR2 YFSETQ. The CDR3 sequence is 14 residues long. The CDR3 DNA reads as TGCGCCAGCAGCTTGGGGCAGTCTAACTATGGCTACACCTTC. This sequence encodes CASSLGQSNYGYTF. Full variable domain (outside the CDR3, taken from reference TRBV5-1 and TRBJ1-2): KAGVTQTPRYLIKTRGQQVTLSCSPISGHRSVSWYQQTPGQGLQFLFEYFSETQRNKGNFPGRFSGRQFSNSRSEMNVSTLELGDSALYLCASSLGQSNYGYTFGSGTRLTVV.

The CDR3 reads CASTQQGGFMNTEAFF. Written as DNA, the CDR3 is TGTGCCAGTACCCAGCAGGGGGGATTTATGAACACTGAAGCTTTCTTT. The chain combines TRBV19 with TRBJ1-1; TRBD1 agrees at 7 bases. Germline loops: CDR1 LNHDA, CDR2 SQIVND (reference sequence). The CDR3 length is 16 residues. Trimming at V came to 7 bases and at J to 0 bases, leaving 11 bases not matched to a gene.